The entry that follows covers one TCR beta chain sequence. Germline values: CDR1 SGDLS, CDR2 YYNGEE. The CDR3 totals 15 residues. V was clipped by 3 bases and J by 8 bases; unmatched bases: 8. The data belong to a study of blood T cell repertoires in COVID-19. The overall study: The United States, Italy and Spain provided the acute and convalescent COVID-19 samples. Sources were T cells, B-cell-depleted T cells, or PBMCs; the material itself was cDNA or gDNA.

Original processing notes: Quantification of nucleated cells was approximated via reference gene primer amplification. Sequenced by immunoSEQ multiplex PCR; TCRdb stores in-frame clones only, minus some. That table furnishes V, J and clone size, whereas the DNA furnished D and trimming. The sample has 150,000 to 200,000 clones, 75% to 90% seen once; the top ten hold about a tenth. The receptor was derived from a human donor in a cohort sampled during active COVID-19. The V gene is TRBV9, the J gene TRBJ2-1; the match to TRBD1 covers 10 bases. Sample: peripheral blood. The CDR3 region has the DNA TGTGCCAGCAGCGGACGACAGGGGGCTTATCATGAGCAGTTCTTC. Its translation: CASSGRQGAYHEQFF.